The 10 T cell receptor beta chains in this list originate from one sample, sequenced in a study of circulating and synovial CD4+ cells in juvenile arthritis (dated by TCRdb to the mid-2010s). Receptor libraries were prepared by the immunoSEQ multiplex PCR assay. This is the immuneACCESS table as TCRdb keeps it, with only in-frame sequences that have V and J called. A part of the clones is gone; compared with another copy, unresolved V genes explain less than half, and the rest is unexplained. In this sample the table shows 30,000 to 40,000 clones, over 90% of which occur a single time. Approximately 0.68% of the sample rests with the top ten. Material: CD4+ T cells from blood. The receptors stem from a human donor with juvenile idiopathic arthritis.

The count of this clone is one. The chain is built from TRBV28 and TRBJ2-7, with 7 bases identical to TRBD2. The CDR3 has 16 amino acids. Trimming removed 1 base from V and 5 bases from J; junction bases left unmatched: 11. CDR1 MDHEN and CDR2 SYDVKM come from the germline V gene. CDR3 region: CASSLSVRREGNEQYF. CDR3 sequence (DNA): TGTGCCAGCAGTTTATCGGTGAGGAGGGAGGGAAACGAGCAGTACTTC.

The CDR3 loop is CASSSVGGQGRGYTF. The DNA of the CDR3 is TGTGCCAGCAGCTCAGTAGGGGGACAGGGTCGGGGCTACACCTTC. The chain recombines TRBV7-2 with TRBJ1-2; 9 positions agree with TRBD1. Losses at the gene ends were 4 bases for V and 8 bases for J; bases not matched to a gene: 11. Germline V gives CDR1 SGHTA, CDR2 FQGNSA. CDR3 length: 15 amino acids.

The CDR3 loop is CASSKAIWGGFPDTQYF. The CDR3 nucleotides read TGTGCCAGCTCAAAAGCGATCTGGGGGGGTTTTCCAGATACGCAGTATTTT. The J gene is TRBJ2-3, the V gene TRBV18; 7 bases agree with TRBD2. There are 17 residues in the CDR3. V lost 5 bases, J lost 4 bases, and 15 bases stayed unmatched. CDR1 and CDR2 from the germline V gene are KGHSH and LQKENI.

The rearrangement joins TRBV4-3 to TRBJ2-3; D may be TRBD2 (5 bases). Trimming took off 4 bases at V and 6 bases at J, with 11 bases between the two ends. Germline CDR1 LGHNA, CDR2 YSLEER. This CDR3 comprises 13 residues. CDR3 DNA: TGCGCCAGCAGCCCATCGGGGTGGGATACGCAGTATTTT. Translated, it gives CASSPSGWDTQYF.

CDR3 bases: TGTGCCAGCAGCGTAAGCTCCAAGCCCCTCGGAAACACCATATATTTT. Amino acids: CASSVSSKPLGNTIYF. The genes are TRBV9 and TRBJ1-3; D ambiguous. V was trimmed by 1 base and J by 4 bases, leaving 15 bases between them. The CDR3 covers 16 residues. CDR1 and CDR2 from the germline V gene are SGDLS and YYNGEE.

V and J are TRBV2 and TRBJ1-1; D is perhaps TRBD1 (5 bases). Per the germline V gene, CDR1 is SNHLY and CDR2 is FYNNEI. There are 13 residues in the CDR3. V was pared by 6 bases and J by 4 bases, with 12 bases between. The CDR3 DNA follows: TGTGCCAGCAGCGGAGTTAGGGGCACTGAAGCTTTCTTT. Its translation: CASSGVRGTEAFF.

V usage is TRBV21-1 and J usage is TRBJ2-3; the table assigns TRBD2, which was not confirmed against the DNA. TRBV21-1 is a pseudogene. The CDR3 is made up of 15 amino acids. CDR3 nucleotide sequence: TGTGCCAGCAGCAAAGGGAAGGGAGACACAGATACGCAGTATTTT. The encoded protein is CASSKGKGDTDTQYF.

This chain connects TRBV11-1 to TRBJ1-2; 7 bases fit TRBD1. Germline trimming cut 7 bases from V and 6 bases from J; bases unmatched to any gene: 14. This CDR3 contains 15 residues. Germline CDR1 SGHAT, CDR2 FQDESV (reference sequence). The CDR3 DNA reads TGTGCCAGCACCCTTCGAGACAGGGCAGTCGATGGCTACACCTTC. Translated, it gives CASTLRDRAVDGYTF.

The chain recombines TRBV5-8 with TRBJ1-4; no definite D call. Trimming took off 3 bases at V and 4 bases at J, with 13 bases between the two ends. This CDR3 has 15 residues. From germline, CDR1 is SGHTS and CDR2 YDEGEE. The CDR3 DNA follows: TGTGCCAGCAGCTCCGGAAGATCTAGTAATGAAAAACTGTTTTTT. The encoded protein is CASSSGRSSNEKLFF. Combining the CDR3 with reference TRBV5-8 and TRBJ1-4 gives the whole variable domain EAGVTQSPTHLIKTRGQQATLRCSPISGHTSVYWYQQALGLGLQFLLWYDEGEERNRGNFPPRFSGRQFPNYSSELNVNALELEDSALYLCASSSGRSSNEKLFFGSGTQLSVL.

The gene calls are TRBV19 and TRBJ1-1; 7 bases map to TRBD1. J gave up 0 bases and V 3 bases, and 1 base lay outside the gene matches. Germline V lookup: CDR1 LNHDA, CDR2 SQIVND (reference sequence). The CDR3 extends over 14 amino acids. The DNA for the CDR3 is TGTGCCAGTAGTATGGGGACAGTGAACACTGAAGCTTTCTTT. This codes for CASSMGTVNTEAFF.